One and the same sample provided the 21 T cell receptor beta chains below, sequenced in a study of blood T cell repertoires in COVID-19 (dated by TCRdb to 2020 to 2022). Library method: the immunoSEQ multiplex PCR assay. TCRdb retrieved this table from immuneACCESS and kept in-frame rearrangements only. Not all clones are present; in checked studies, unresolved V genes account for under half, and no reason is known for the remainder. Across this sample there are some 240,000 clones, with 81% seen only once. Around 7.5% of the sample lies in the top ten. Material for sequencing was peripheral blood. These receptors came from a woman at least 80 years old with COVID-19, enrolled during active disease.

This clone came up once. The chain couples TRBV10-3 to TRBJ2-3; weak D call: TRBD2 (5 bases). Trimming shortened V by 4 bases and J by 3 bases, and 8 bases separated the two germline ends. This CDR3 comprises 13 residues. From germline, CDR1 is ENHRY and CDR2 SYGVKD. The CDR3 loop is CAISARGTDTQYF. CDR3 nucleotides: TGTGCCATCAGTGCCCGGGGTACAGATACGCAGTATTTT.

The chain joins TRBV7-3 to TRBJ1-1, with a weak D call TRBD1 (5 bases). This CDR3 region has 14 residues. The germline gives CDR1 SGHTA, CDR2 FQGTGA. V lost 6 bases and J lost 4, with 15 bases in between. CDR3 nucleotide sequence: TGTGCCAGCAGACAGGCCGGGCCCGGCACTGAAGCTTTCTTT. Protein product: CASRQAGPGTEAFF.

This clone was found once. The chain is built from TRBV28 and TRBJ2-7; tentative D call: TRBD1 (5 bases). V was cut by 6 bases and J by 2 bases, with 8 bases left in between. The CDR3 is 12 amino acids. Germline V CDR1 and CDR2: MDHEN, SYDVKM. Here the CDR3 DNA reads TGTGCCAGCAGCTTGGACACCTACGAGCAGTACTTC. Its translation is CASSLDTYEQYF.

There are a few counts of this clone. The CDR3 region has the DNA TGTGCCAGCAGCTTCCGGACAGTTTCTCAATTTGCCTCACCCCTCCACTTT. Translating it yields CASSFRTVSQFASPLHF. The chain employs TRBV7-2 and TRBJ1-6; D is possibly TRBD1 (6 bases). Germline V lookup: CDR1 SGHTA, CDR2 FQGNSA. There are 17 residues in the CDR3. Trimming removed 3 bases from V and 10 bases from J, with 22 bases in between.

V usage is TRBV9 and J usage is TRBJ2-1, with D perhaps TRBD1 (5 bases). V gave up 0 bases and J gave up 9 bases, with 16 bases separating them. CDR3 size: 15 residues. CDR1 is SGDLS, CDR2 YYNGEE, per germline. The CDR3 here is CASSVGGTGRSEQFF. In DNA form, the CDR3 reads TGTGCCAGCAGCGTAGGGGGCACCGGCAGGTCTGAGCAGTTCTTC.

This sequence joins TRBV19 and TRBJ2-1; 9 nucleotides agree with TRBD1. This CDR3 has 16 residues. V lost 5 bases and J lost 8; bases outside the gene matches: 13. From germline, CDR1 is LNHDA and CDR2 SQIVND (reference sequence). CDR3 sequence reads: CASSGPGQGRWDEQFF. CDR3 in DNA: TGTGCCAGTAGTGGGCCCGGACAGGGGCGTTGGGATGAGCAGTTCTTC. Full variable domain (remainder filled in from reference TRBV19 and TRBJ2-1): DGGITQSPKYLFRKEGQNVTLSCEQNLNHDAMYWYRQDPGQGLRLIYYSQIVNDFQKGDIAEGYSVSREKKESFPLTVTSAQKNPTAFYLCASSGPGQGRWDEQFFGPGTRLTVL.

Regarding this clone: At one of its ends the junction is not consistent with the germline gene, which may arise from a read error. The rearrangement joins TRBV11-2 to TRBJ1-1, with a tentative D call TRBD1 (6 bases). Per germline, CDR1 SGHAT and CDR2 FQNNGV. The CDR3 loop spans 12 amino acids. The CDR3: CASSSPGTPPRF. Here the CDR3 DNA reads TGTGCCAGCAGCTCCCCCGGGACACCTCCCCGATTT.

V and J are TRBV30 and TRBJ2-7, with 10 nucleotides matching TRBD2. Germline CDR1 reads GTSNPN; CDR2 reads SVGIG (reference sequence). There are 15 residues in the CDR3. Unmatched junction bases numbered 6, after V lost 2 bases and J lost 2 bases. DNA for the CDR3: TGTGCCTGGAGTTCCCCTAGCGGGGGCACCTACGAGCAGTACTTC. Protein: CAWSSPSGGTYEQYF.

The genes are TRBV15 and TRBJ1-2; possibly TRBD1 for D (5 bases). This CDR3 is 15 amino acids long. Deletions cut 5 bases from V and 3 bases from J, with 16 bases between. Germline V gene sequence: CDR1 LNHNV, CDR2 YYDKDF (reference sequence). Here the CDR3 DNA reads TGTGCCACCAGCCCTAGTCCCGACAGACACTATGGCTACACCTTC. Translation: CATSPSPDRHYGYTF.

Only a few counts were recorded for this clone. The V call is TRBV27, the J call TRBJ1-1; 10 bases agree with TRBD1. From germline, CDR1 is MNHEY and CDR2 SMNVEV (reference sequence). The CDR3 length is 16 residues. J lost 8 bases, V lost 3 bases, and 12 bases had no gene match. For the CDR3, the DNA is TGTGCCAGCAGTTTTCGACGGACAGGGGGGAACCGGGAAGCTTTCTTT. It encodes CASSFRRTGGNREAFF.

V is TRBV2 and J is TRBJ2-5; D is unclear. Germline V lookup: CDR1 SNHLY, CDR2 FYNNEI. Trimming took 5 bases from V and 4 from J, leaving 11 bases between them. The CDR3 totals 13 residues. The CDR3 region has the DNA TGTGCCAGCAGTTTCACCCGAGGAGAGACCCAGTACTTC. Translation gives CASSFTRGETQYF. The full variable domain, rest sourced from reference TRBV2 and TRBJ2-5, is EPEVTQTPSHQVTQMGQEVILRCVPISNHLYFYWYRQILGQKVEFLVSFYNNEISEKSEIFDDQFSVERPDGSNFTLKIRSTKLEDSAMYFCASSFTRGETQYFGPGTRLLVL.

A few counts support this clone. The chain combines TRBV19 with TRBJ2-2, with a tentative D call TRBD2 (5 bases). V gave up 7 bases and J gave up 2 bases, with 14 bases separating them. This CDR3 comprises 15 residues. Germline lookup yields CDR1 LNHDA and CDR2 SQIVND (reference sequence). In DNA form, the CDR3 reads TGTGCCAGTAAGCACGACACGGGAAACACCGGGGAGCTGTTTTTT. The encoded protein is CASKHDTGNTGELFF.

This clone was detected a few times. The chain joins TRBV10-2 to TRBJ1-3; 8 positions agree with TRBD1. Germline values: CDR1 WSHSY, CDR2 SAAADI. The V and J ends lost 6 bases and 2 bases, in that order; junction bases with no gene match: 6. The length of the CDR3 is 15 residues. CDR3 DNA: TGCGCCAGCAGAGACAGGGGAAGGGCTGGAAACACCATATATTTT. It encodes CASRDRGRAGNTIYF.

This chain uses TRBV29-1 with TRBJ2-7; D possibly corresponds to TRBD1 (6 bases). The CDR3 has 12 amino acids. Trimming shortened V by 1 base and J by 9 bases, and 13 bases separated the two germline ends. Germline-derived CDR1 and CDR2 are SQVTM and ANQGSEA. CDR3 in amino acids: CSVEAGVDGQYF. The CDR3 DNA is TGCAGCGTTGAAGCAGGGGTGGACGGGCAGTACTTC.

J is TRBJ2-3 and V is TRBV4-1, with 11 bases that match TRBD2. Germline V gives CDR1 MGHRA, CDR2 YSYEKL. This CDR3 comprises 17 residues. The trim removed 4 bases at V and 4 bases at J, leaving 10 bases unmatched. This CDR3 reads CASSRGPTSGAADTQYF. CDR3 in DNA: TGCGCCAGCAGCCGGGGCCCGACTAGCGGGGCGGCAGATACGCAGTATTTT.

V is TRBV3-1 (or the pseudogene TRBV3-2) and J is TRBJ1-2; no definite D call. Germline lookup yields CDR1 LGHDT and CDR2 YNNKEL (reference sequence). The CDR3 is 12 residues long. Trimming pared 2 bases from V and 3 bases from J, leaving 4 bases between. The DNA of the CDR3 is TGTGCCAGCAGCCAACGTGACTATGGCTACACCTTC. This translates into CASSQRDYGYTF.

The CDR3 nucleotides are TGTGCCACCAGTGTCGGACAGACAGAGACCCAGTACTTC. This sequence encodes CATSVGQTETQYF. This sequence joins TRBV24-1 and TRBJ2-5, with D perhaps matching TRBD1 (6 bases). V dropped 5 bases and J dropped 4 bases, with 10 bases sitting between them. The CDR3 has 13 residues. From germline, CDR1 is KGHDR and CDR2 SFDVKD.

This chain connects TRBV30 to TRBJ2-1; the D gene is possibly TRBD2 (6 bases). Germline assignment: CDR1 GTSNPN and CDR2 SVGIG (reference sequence). The CDR3 loop spans 11 amino acids. With 5 bases removed from V and 10 bases from J, the gap between germline ends came to 12 bases. CDR3 in DNA: TGTGCCTGGGACGGGGGTCGGGAGCAGTTCTTC. Protein: CAWDGGREQFF.

Concerning this clone itself: This sample includes further DNA sequences coding for the same CDR3. The gene calls are TRBV2 and TRBJ2-7; maybe TRBD1 (5 bases). Germline CDR1 SNHLY, CDR2 FYNNEI. V dropped 2 bases and J dropped 3 bases, with 5 bases sitting between them. The length of the CDR3 is 12 residues. CDR3 coding DNA: TGTGCCAGCAGTGAACAGGGCTACGAGCAGTACTTC. This encodes CASSEQGYEQYF.

The chain recombines TRBV7-3 with TRBJ1-4, with 8 bases that match TRBD1. The germline gives CDR1 SGHTA, CDR2 FQGTGA. The length of the CDR3 is 14 residues. The V gene end was trimmed by 4 bases and the J gene end by 5 bases; junction bases not matched to a gene: 3. The CDR3 region is CASSSRGQNEKLFF. The CDR3 region has the DNA TGTGCCAGCAGCTCCAGGGGGCAAAATGAAAAACTGTTTTTT.

This chain joins TRBV2 and TRBJ1-3; 9 bases align to TRBD1. V shed 6 bases, J shed 7 bases, and the junction held 7 bases outside the gene matches. The CDR3 spans 14 residues. The germline V gene encodes CDR1 SNHLY and CDR2 FYNNEI. CDR3 sequence (DNA): TGTGCCAGCAGGGACAGGGGTCGGGTGAACACCATATATTTT. Translation gives CASRDRGRVNTIYF.